A single sample gave rise to the 14 T cell receptor beta chains below, sequenced in a study of blood T cell repertoires in COVID-19 (TCRdb year 2020). Libraries were constructed by the immunoSEQ multiplex PCR assay. TCRdb obtained this table from immuneACCESS and retained in-frame rearrangements with V and J assigned. These tables miss some clones; where compared with another copy, unresolved V genes account for less than half of the shortfall, and the remainder is unexplained. This sample is represented by about 180,000 clones; 86% of them were singletons. Under 3.5% of the sample is held by the ten biggest clonotypes. Sequenced sample: peripheral blood. The receptors here all came from a woman under 40 with active or convalescent COVID-19.

DNA for the CDR3: TGTGCCAGCGCTAAAAAAGAGGGGGCGATCGACGAGCAGTACTTC. This sequence encodes CASAKKEGAIDEQYF. This rearrangement joins TRBV6-5 to TRBJ2-7; 7 nucleotides agree with TRBD1. V lost 8 bases and J lost 5; bases outside the gene matches: 15. The germline gives CDR1 MNHEY, CDR2 SVGAGI. This CDR3 is 15 amino acids long.

The genes are TRBV9 and TRBJ1-6; 7 nucleotides agree with TRBD1. The CDR3 spans 14 residues. CDR1 and CDR2 from the germline V gene are SGDLS and YYNGEE. V lost 4 bases, J lost 12 bases, and 10 bases stayed unmatched. CDR3 nucleotide sequence: TGTGCCAGCAGCCCACAGGGGCCTCCCGGACCCCTCCACTTT. Protein product: CASSPQGPPGPLHF.

J is TRBJ1-5 and V is TRBV2; the match to TRBD1 covers 9 bases. CDR1 is SNHLY and CDR2 is FYNNEI in the germline V gene. This CDR3 has 18 residues. The V segment lost 4 bases and the J segment 7 bases; nucleotides outside the gene matches: 17. The CDR3 loop reads CASSAPGQGYPSGQPQHF. CDR3 DNA: TGTGCCAGCAGTGCCCCGGGACAGGGCTACCCTTCGGGGCAGCCCCAGCATTTT.

This chain connects TRBV5-8 to TRBJ2-7; 9 positions agree with TRBD1. With V trimmed by 4 bases and J by 5 bases, 13 bases remained unmatched. CDR1 SGHTS and CDR2 YDEGEE come from the germline V gene. The CDR3 has 16 amino acids. The CDR3 is CASSHHMGTGSDEQYF. As DNA, the CDR3 is TGTGCCAGCAGCCATCATATGGGGACAGGGAGCGACGAGCAGTACTTC.

The chain recombines TRBV7-9 with TRBJ2-2, with 7 bases that match TRBD2. The CDR3 covers 16 residues. Germline values: CDR1 SEHNR, CDR2 FQNEAQ (reference sequence). After removal of 1 base from V and 5 bases from J, the junction contained 7 bases not matched to a gene. CDR3 in amino acids: CASSLGFREETGELFF. As DNA, the CDR3 is TGTGCCAGCAGCTTAGGTTTCCGGGAGGAAACCGGGGAGCTGTTTTTT.

The chain links TRBV7-6 to TRBJ1-6, with D maybe TRBD1 (5 bases). Germline V lookup: CDR1 SGHVS, CDR2 FNYEAQ. The CDR3 extends over 15 amino acids. V shed 0 bases and J shed 4 bases, with 7 bases lying between them. Here the CDR3 DNA reads TGTGCCAGCAGCTTAGCTGCAGGGTATAATTCACCCCTCCACTTT. It is translated as CASSLAAGYNSPLHF.

This clone was observed a few times. This rearrangement joins TRBV6-5 to TRBJ1-2; TRBD1 matches 8 bases. The CDR3 is 14 residues long. V shed 6 bases and J 5 bases; nucleotides not matched to a gene: 8. Germline values: CDR1 MNHEY, CDR2 SVGAGI. CDR3 in DNA: TGTGCCAGCAGCTCAGGGGGCGATGGTTATGGCTACACCTTC. This translates into CASSSGGDGYGYTF.

This chain uses TRBV7-9 with TRBJ1-5; weak D call: TRBD1 (6 bases). V lost 1 base to trimming and J lost 5 bases, with 9 bases between them. This CDR3 is built from 14 residues. Looked up from germline, CDR1 is SEHNR and CDR2 is FQNEAQ (reference sequence). In nucleotides, the CDR3 is TGTGCCAGCAGCTTAGGGGACACCTATCAGCCCCAGCATTTT. The encoded protein is CASSLGDTYQPQHF.

This clone is a singleton in its sample. The genes are TRBV18 and TRBJ1-3; the D gene is possibly TRBD1 (5 bases). The CDR3 covers 14 residues. Germline V gene sequence: CDR1 KGHSH, CDR2 LQKENI. Trimming pared 1 base from V and 1 base from J, leaving 5 bases between. CDR3 DNA: TGTGCCAGCTCACCACAGGGGTCTGGAAACACCATATATTTT. As protein: CASSPQGSGNTIYF. The entire variable domain, with the rest obtained from reference TRBV18 and TRBJ1-3, is as follows: NAGVMQNPRHLVRRRGQEARLRCSPMKGHSHVYWYRQLPEEGLKFMVYLQKENIIDESGMPKERFSAEFPKEGPSILRIQQVVRGDSAAYFCASSPQGSGNTIYFGEGSWLTVV.

This sequence joins TRBV15 and TRBJ1-2; 8 bases match TRBD1. The CDR3 runs 14 residues. V trimming: 4 bases; J trimming: 5 bases; junction bases outside the gene matches: 6. Germline V gene lookup returns CDR1 LNHNV and CDR2 YYDKDF (reference sequence). For the CDR3, the DNA is TGTGCCACCAGCACCCTGGACAGGGCGTATGGCTACACCTTC. Translation: CATSTLDRAYGYTF.

The J gene is TRBJ1-1, the V gene TRBV6-5, with 7 bases fitting TRBD1. V gave up 6 bases and J gave up 9 bases; unmatched junction bases: 7. Germline CDR1 MNHEY, CDR2 SVGAGI. CDR3 length: 12 amino acids. CDR3: CASRSGQQKAFF. CDR3 bases: TGTGCCAGCAGGTCGGGACAGCAGAAAGCTTTCTTT.

V gene TRBV21-1 combines with J gene TRBJ1-5; the tabulated D call, TRBD1, remains unverified against the DNA. TRBV21-1 is a listed pseudogene. CDR3 length: 18 amino acids. The CDR3 spells CASSKPTRGRPLNQPQHF. CDR3 in DNA: TGTGCCAGCAGCAAACCAACCAGGGGGCGACCCCTCAATCAGCCCCAGCATTTT.

The V and J genes are TRBV5-4 and TRBJ2-3; 8 bases line up with TRBD1. This CDR3 region has 17 residues. Germline lookup yields CDR1 SGHNT and CDR2 YYREEE (reference sequence). Trimming cost V 0 bases and J 0 bases; bases outside gene matches: 6. CDR3 DNA: TGTGCCAGCAGCTTGGGTGGCGGACAGGGAAGCACAGATACGCAGTATTTT. It translates to CASSLGGGQGSTDTQYF.

The chain employs TRBV6-5 and TRBJ1-6; no clear D gene. Deletions cut 0 bases from V and 11 bases from J, with 5 bases between. Per germline, CDR1 MNHEY and CDR2 SVGAGI. This CDR3 is built from 12 residues. The CDR3 reads CASSYSRTPLHF. CDR3 in DNA: TGTGCCAGCAGTTACTCGAGGACACCCCTCCACTTT.